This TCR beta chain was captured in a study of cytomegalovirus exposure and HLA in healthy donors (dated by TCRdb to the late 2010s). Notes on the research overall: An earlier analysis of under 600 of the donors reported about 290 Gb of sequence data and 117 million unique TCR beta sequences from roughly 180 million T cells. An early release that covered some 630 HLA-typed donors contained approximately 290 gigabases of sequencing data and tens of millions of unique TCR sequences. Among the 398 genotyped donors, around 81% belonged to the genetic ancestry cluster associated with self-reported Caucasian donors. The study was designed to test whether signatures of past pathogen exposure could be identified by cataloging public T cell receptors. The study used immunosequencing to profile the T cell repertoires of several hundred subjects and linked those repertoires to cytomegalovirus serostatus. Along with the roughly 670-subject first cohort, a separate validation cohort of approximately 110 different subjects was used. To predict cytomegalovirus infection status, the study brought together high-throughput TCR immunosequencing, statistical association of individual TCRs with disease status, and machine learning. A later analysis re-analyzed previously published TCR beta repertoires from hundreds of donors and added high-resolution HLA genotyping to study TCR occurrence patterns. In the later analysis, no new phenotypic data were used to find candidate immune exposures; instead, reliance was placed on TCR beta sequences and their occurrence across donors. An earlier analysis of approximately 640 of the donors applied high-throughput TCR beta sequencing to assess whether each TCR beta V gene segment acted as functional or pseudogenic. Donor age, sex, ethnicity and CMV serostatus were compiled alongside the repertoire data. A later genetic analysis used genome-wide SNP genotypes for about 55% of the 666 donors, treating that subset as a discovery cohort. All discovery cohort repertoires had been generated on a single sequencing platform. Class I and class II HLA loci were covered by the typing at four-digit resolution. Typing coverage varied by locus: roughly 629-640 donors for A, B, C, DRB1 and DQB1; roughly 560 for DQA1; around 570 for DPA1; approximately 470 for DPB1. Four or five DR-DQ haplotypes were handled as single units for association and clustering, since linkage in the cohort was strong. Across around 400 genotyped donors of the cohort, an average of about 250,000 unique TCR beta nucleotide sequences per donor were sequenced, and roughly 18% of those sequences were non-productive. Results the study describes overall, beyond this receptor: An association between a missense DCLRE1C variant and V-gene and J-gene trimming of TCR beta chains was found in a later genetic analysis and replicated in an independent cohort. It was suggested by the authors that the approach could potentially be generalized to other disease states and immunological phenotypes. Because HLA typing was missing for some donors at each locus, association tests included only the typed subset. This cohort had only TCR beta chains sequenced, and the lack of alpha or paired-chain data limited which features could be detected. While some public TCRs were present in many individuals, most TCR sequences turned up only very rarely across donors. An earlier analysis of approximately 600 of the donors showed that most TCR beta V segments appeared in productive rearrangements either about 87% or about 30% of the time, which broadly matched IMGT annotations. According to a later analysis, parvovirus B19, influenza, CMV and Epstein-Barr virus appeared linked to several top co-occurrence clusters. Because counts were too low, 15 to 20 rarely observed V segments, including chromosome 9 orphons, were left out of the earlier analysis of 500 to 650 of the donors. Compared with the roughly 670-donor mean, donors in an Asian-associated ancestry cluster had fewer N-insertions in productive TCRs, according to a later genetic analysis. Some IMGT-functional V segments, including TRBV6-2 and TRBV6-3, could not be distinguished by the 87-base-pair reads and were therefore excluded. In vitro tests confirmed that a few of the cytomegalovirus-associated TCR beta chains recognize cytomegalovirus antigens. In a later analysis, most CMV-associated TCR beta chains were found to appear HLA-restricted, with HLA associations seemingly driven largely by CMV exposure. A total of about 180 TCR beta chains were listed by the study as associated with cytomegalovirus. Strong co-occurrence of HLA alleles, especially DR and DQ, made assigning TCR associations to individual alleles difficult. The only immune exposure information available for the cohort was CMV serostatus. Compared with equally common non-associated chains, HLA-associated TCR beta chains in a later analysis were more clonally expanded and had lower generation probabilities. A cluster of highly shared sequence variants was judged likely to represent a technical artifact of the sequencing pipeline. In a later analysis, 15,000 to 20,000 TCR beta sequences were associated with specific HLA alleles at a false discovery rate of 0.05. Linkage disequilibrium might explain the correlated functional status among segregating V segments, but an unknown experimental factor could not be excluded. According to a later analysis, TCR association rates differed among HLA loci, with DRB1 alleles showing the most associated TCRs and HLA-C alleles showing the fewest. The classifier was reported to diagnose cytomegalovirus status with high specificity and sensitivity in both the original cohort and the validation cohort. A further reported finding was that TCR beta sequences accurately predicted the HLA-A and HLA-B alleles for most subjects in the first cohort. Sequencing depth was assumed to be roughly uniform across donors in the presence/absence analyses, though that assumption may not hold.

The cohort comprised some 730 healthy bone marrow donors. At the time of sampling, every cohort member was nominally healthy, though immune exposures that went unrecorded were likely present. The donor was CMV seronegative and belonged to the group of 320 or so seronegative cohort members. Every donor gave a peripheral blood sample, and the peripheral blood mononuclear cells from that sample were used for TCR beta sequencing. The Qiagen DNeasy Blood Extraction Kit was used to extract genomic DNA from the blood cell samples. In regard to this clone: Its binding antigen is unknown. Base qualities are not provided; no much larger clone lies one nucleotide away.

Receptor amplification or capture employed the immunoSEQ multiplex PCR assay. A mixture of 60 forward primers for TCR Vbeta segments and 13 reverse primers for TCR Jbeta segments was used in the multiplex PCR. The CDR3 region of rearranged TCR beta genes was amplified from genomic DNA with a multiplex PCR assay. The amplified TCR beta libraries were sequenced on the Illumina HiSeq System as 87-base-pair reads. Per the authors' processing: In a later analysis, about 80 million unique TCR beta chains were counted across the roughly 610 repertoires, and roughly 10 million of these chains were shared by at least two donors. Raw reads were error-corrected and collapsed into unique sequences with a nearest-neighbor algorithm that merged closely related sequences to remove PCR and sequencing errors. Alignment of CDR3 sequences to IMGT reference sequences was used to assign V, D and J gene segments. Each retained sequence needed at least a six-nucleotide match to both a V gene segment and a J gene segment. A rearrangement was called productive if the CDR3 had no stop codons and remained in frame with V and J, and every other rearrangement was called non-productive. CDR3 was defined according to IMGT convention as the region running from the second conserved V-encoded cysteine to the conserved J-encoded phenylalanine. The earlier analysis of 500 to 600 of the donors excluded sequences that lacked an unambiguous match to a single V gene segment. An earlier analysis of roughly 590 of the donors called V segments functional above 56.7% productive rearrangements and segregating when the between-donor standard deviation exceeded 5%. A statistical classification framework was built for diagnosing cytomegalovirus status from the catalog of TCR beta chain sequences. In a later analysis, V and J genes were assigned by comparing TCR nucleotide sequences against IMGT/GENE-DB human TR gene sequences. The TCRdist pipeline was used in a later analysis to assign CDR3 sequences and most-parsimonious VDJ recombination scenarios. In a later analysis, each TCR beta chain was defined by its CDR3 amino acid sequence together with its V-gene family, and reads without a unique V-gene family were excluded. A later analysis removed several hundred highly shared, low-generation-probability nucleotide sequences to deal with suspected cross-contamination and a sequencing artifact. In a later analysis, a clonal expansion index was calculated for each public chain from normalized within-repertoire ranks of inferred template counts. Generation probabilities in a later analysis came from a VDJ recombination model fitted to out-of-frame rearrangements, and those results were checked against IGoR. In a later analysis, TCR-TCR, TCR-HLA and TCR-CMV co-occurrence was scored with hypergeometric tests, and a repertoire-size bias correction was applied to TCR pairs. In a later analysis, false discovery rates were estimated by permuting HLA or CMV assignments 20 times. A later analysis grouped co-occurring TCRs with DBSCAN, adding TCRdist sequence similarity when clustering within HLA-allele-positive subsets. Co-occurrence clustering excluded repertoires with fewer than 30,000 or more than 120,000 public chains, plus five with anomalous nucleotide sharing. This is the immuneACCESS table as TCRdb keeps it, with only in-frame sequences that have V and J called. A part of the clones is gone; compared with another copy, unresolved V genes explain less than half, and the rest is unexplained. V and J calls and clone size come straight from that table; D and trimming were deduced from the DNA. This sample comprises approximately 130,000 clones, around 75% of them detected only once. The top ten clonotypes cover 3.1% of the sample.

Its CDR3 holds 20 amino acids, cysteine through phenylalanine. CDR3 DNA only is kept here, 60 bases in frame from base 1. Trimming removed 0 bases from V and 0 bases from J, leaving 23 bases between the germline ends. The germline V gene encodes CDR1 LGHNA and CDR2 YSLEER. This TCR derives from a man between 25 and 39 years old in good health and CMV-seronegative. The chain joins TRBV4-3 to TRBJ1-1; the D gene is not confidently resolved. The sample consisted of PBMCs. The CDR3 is CASSQDIRRAREHMNTEAFF. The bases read TGCGCCAGCAGCCAAGATATTCGGAGGGCCCGGGAGCACATGAACACTGAAGCTTTCTTT.